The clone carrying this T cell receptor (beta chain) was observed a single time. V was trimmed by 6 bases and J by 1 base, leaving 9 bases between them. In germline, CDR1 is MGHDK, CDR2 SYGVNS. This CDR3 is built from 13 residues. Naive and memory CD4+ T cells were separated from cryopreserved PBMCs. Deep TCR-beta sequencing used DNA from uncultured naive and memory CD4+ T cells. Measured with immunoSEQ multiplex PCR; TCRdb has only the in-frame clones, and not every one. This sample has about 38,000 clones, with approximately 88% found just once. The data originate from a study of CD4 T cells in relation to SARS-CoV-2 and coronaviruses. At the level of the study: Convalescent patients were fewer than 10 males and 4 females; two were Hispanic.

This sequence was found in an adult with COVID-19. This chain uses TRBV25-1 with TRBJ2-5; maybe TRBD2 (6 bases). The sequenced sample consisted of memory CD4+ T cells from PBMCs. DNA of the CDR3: TGTGCCAGCAGACGGGGGTCCCAAGAGACCCAGTACTTC. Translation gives CASRRGSQETQYF.